Listed below are T cell receptor beta chains from one sample, sequenced in a study of blood T cell repertoires in COVID-19. Assay: immunoSEQ multiplex PCR; the TCRdb copy retains only in-frame clones and omits some. The table records under 130,000 clones, approximately 80% of them present only once. Sequences were obtained from peripheral blood. The receptors here all came from a man in his 70s with active or convalescent COVID-19. Each CDR3 is given with its conserved first and last residue. A D gene is named only where the DNA matches it firmly. Not every row has a clone size; where given, it reads once, few, many or a size class.

abundance: .
v_gene: TRBV3-1/TRBV3-2
j_gene: TRBJ2-2
d_gene: .
CDR3nt: TGTGCCAGCAGCCAAGAGGTCTGGGGGCGAGGGGAGCTGTTTTTT
CDR3aa: CASSQEVWGRGELFF

abundance: .
v_gene: TRBV7-9
j_gene: TRBJ1-5
d_gene: .
CDR3nt: TGTGCCAGCAGCATAGGAGATCAGCCCCAGCATTTT
CDR3aa: CASSIGDQPQHF

abundance: .
v_gene: TRBV18
j_gene: TRBJ2-5
d_gene: .
CDR3nt: TGTGCCAGCTCACCGTGGGGCAGCCAAGAGACCCAGTACTTC
CDR3aa: CASSPWGSQETQYF

abundance: .
v_gene: TRBV11-2
j_gene: TRBJ1-2
d_gene: TRBD1
CDR3nt: TGTGCCAGCAGAATAGGACAGGCGAATGGCTACACCTTC
CDR3aa: CASRIGQANGYTF

abundance: .
v_gene: TRBV6-1
j_gene: TRBJ1-2
d_gene: TRBD1
CDR3nt: TGTGCCAGCAGTGAAAACGCCCAGGGGGACCGCTATGGCTACACCTTC
CDR3aa: CASSENAQGDRYGYTF

abundance: .
v_gene: TRBV6-5
j_gene: TRBJ2-3
d_gene: TRBD2
CDR3nt: TGTGCCAGCAGTTACGTAGCGGGAGGGACAGATACGCAGTATTTT
CDR3aa: CASSYVAGGTDTQYF

abundance: .
v_gene: TRBV5-1
j_gene: TRBJ2-7
d_gene: .
CDR3nt: TGCGCCAGCAGCTTGTCGGGTAGTGAGAAGCAGTACTTC
CDR3aa: CASSLSGSEKQYF

abundance: .
v_gene: TRBV6-5
j_gene: TRBJ1-2
d_gene: TRBD1
CDR3nt: TGTGCCAGCAGTTCTGAATCGACAGGGAACTATGGCTACACCTTC
CDR3aa: CASSSESTGNYGYTF

abundance: .
v_gene: TRBV4-1
j_gene: TRBJ2-7
d_gene: TRBD2
CDR3nt: TGCGCCAGCAGCCGGGGAGGGACGGGCTCCTACGAGCAGTACTTC
CDR3aa: CASSRGGTGSYEQYF

abundance: .
v_gene: TRBV19
j_gene: TRBJ1-3
d_gene: .
CDR3nt: TGTGCCAGTAGTATAGGACAACTCTCTGGAAACACCATATATTTT
CDR3aa: CASSIGQLSGNTIYF

abundance: .
v_gene: TRBV28
j_gene: TRBJ1-2
d_gene: TRBD1
CDR3nt: TGTGCCAGCACCCAAAGACAGGGGGGCTATGGCTACACCTTC
CDR3aa: CASTQRQGGYGYTF

abundance: .
v_gene: TRBV6-1
j_gene: TRBJ2-7
d_gene: TRBD1
CDR3nt: TGTGCCAGCAGTGAAGCGCGTAAGGGACAGGGACGCTACGAGCAGTACTTC
CDR3aa: CASSEARKGQGRYEQYF

abundance: .
v_gene: TRBV30
j_gene: TRBJ1-3
d_gene: TRBD1
CDR3nt: TGTGCCTGGAGTTTAGGGACAGCTGGAAACACCATATATTTT
CDR3aa: CAWSLGTAGNTIYF

abundance: few
v_gene: TRBV5-4
j_gene: TRBJ2-3
d_gene: TRBD2
CDR3nt: TGTGCCAGCAGCGTGGGGGGGGTCACAGATACGCAGTATTTT
CDR3aa: CASSVGGVTDTQYF

abundance: .
v_gene: TRBV9
j_gene: TRBJ1-2
d_gene: .
CDR3nt: TGTGCCAGCAGCCTTAACTATGGCTACACCTTC
CDR3aa: CASSLNYGYTF

abundance: .
v_gene: TRBV3-1/TRBV3-2
j_gene: TRBJ1-6
d_gene: .
CDR3nt: TGTGCCAGCAGCCAACTTTACAGGGATTCACCCCTCCACTTT
CDR3aa: CASSQLYRDSPLHF

abundance: .
v_gene: TRBV5-6
j_gene: TRBJ1-2
d_gene: TRBD1
CDR3nt: TGTGCCAGCAGCTTGGATTGGACAGGGACTAACTATGGCTACACCTTC
CDR3aa: CASSLDWTGTNYGYTF

abundance: .
v_gene: TRBV5-1
j_gene: TRBJ2-5
d_gene: .
CDR3nt: TGCGCCAGCAGTCGGCAGGGACAAGAGACCCAGTACTTC
CDR3aa: CASSRQGQETQYF

abundance: .
v_gene: TRBV3-1/TRBV3-2
j_gene: TRBJ1-4
d_gene: .
CDR3nt: TGTGCCAGCAGCCAAGCAACGGCAACTAATGAAAAACTGTTTTTT
CDR3aa: CASSQATATNEKLFF

abundance: .
v_gene: TRBV5-6
j_gene: TRBJ1-3
d_gene: .
CDR3nt: TGTGCCAGCAGCTCCCTTGGCGGTGGCTCTGGAAACACCATATATTTT
CDR3aa: CASSSLGGGSGNTIYF

abundance: .
v_gene: TRBV28
j_gene: TRBJ1-5
d_gene: .
CDR3nt: TGTGCCAGCAGTTTGAGCGCGCCCGGGGGACAGCCCCAGCATTTT
CDR3aa: CASSLSAPGGQPQHF

abundance: .
v_gene: TRBV30
j_gene: TRBJ2-2
d_gene: .
CDR3nt: TGTGCCTGGAGTGTAGGCGGGGACGGGGAGCTGTTTTTT
CDR3aa: CAWSVGGDGELFF

abundance: .
v_gene: TRBV27
j_gene: TRBJ1-2
d_gene: TRBD1
CDR3nt: TGTGCCAGCAAAGACCAGGGGGCAATGTATGGCTACACCTTC
CDR3aa: CASKDQGAMYGYTF

abundance: few
v_gene: TRBV9
j_gene: TRBJ2-3
d_gene: TRBD2
CDR3nt: TGTGCCAGCAGCCCCGGGGGTAGCGGGGGCACAGATACGCAGTATTTT
CDR3aa: CASSPGGSGGTDTQYF

abundance: many
v_gene: TRBV15
j_gene: TRBJ1-1
d_gene: TRBD1
CDR3nt: TGTGCCACCAGCTCCTTGACAGGGGGTTTGCACACTGAAGCTTTCTTT
CDR3aa: CATSSLTGGLHTEAFF

abundance: .
v_gene: TRBV4-1
j_gene: TRBJ2-1
d_gene: TRBD2
CDR3nt: TGCGCCAGCAGCCAAGTAGCTAGCGGGGGTGCCTACAATGAGCAGTTCTTC
CDR3aa: CASSQVASGGAYNEQFF

abundance: .
v_gene: TRBV10-2
j_gene: TRBJ2-5
d_gene: .
CDR3nt: TGCGCCAGCAGCCAGGGCCTCCAAGAGACCCAGTACTTC
CDR3aa: CASSQGLQETQYF

abundance: .
v_gene: TRBV4-1
j_gene: TRBJ2-7
d_gene: TRBD1
CDR3nt: TGCGCCAGCAGCCAGGGTATGGGACAGGACTCTTACGAGCAGTACTTC
CDR3aa: CASSQGMGQDSYEQYF

abundance: .
v_gene: TRBV10-1
j_gene: TRBJ2-1
d_gene: TRBD2
CDR3nt: TGCGCCAGCAGTGGGACTAGCCGGAGCTCCTACAATGAGCAGTTCTTC
CDR3aa: CASSGTSRSSYNEQFF

abundance: .
v_gene: TRBV3-1/TRBV3-2
j_gene: TRBJ2-4
d_gene: .
CDR3nt: TGTGCCAGCAGCCAAACCCCCGCGGGCATTCAGTACTTC
CDR3aa: CASSQTPAGIQYF

abundance: few
v_gene: TRBV6-5
j_gene: TRBJ1-2
d_gene: .
CDR3nt: TGTGCCAGCAGTCCGGGATTACAGGGTTCCTATGGCTACACCTTC
CDR3aa: CASSPGLQGSYGYTF

abundance: .
v_gene: TRBV10-2
j_gene: TRBJ1-5
d_gene: .
CDR3nt: TGCGCCAGCAGTCCCTTCTCGCGGGGAGATCAGCCCCAGCATTTT
CDR3aa: CASSPFSRGDQPQHF

abundance: .
v_gene: TRBV25-1
j_gene: TRBJ2-1
d_gene: TRBD1
CDR3nt: TGTGCCAGCAGTGACTCCGGGACAGGGTTCAATGAGCAGTTCTTC
CDR3aa: CASSDSGTGFNEQFF

abundance: .
v_gene: TRBV12-5
j_gene: TRBJ2-1
d_gene: .
CDR3nt: TGTGCTAGTGGTTTGCCCTCACTCCAGCAGTTCTTC
CDR3aa: CASGLPSLQQFF

abundance: .
v_gene: TRBV5-5
j_gene: TRBJ2-7
d_gene: TRBD2
CDR3nt: TGTGCCAGCAGCCTAGCGGGGGCGACAATATACGAGCAGTACTTC
CDR3aa: CASSLAGATIYEQYF

abundance: .
v_gene: TRBV3-1/TRBV3-2
j_gene: TRBJ2-3
d_gene: .
CDR3nt: TGTGCCAGCAGCCAAGATAAAGGGAGGAGGACAGATACGCAGTATTTT
CDR3aa: CASSQDKGRRTDTQYF